This TCR beta chain was sequenced for a study of T cells in Graves' hyperthyroidism and ophthalmopathy. About the study: Prior to any treatment, at the point of initial diagnosis, peripheral blood was collected.

The germline V and J ends were trimmed by 5 bases and 2 bases, with 16 bases remaining between them. The CDR3 length is 15 residues. Germline V CDR1 and CDR2: SGHRS, YFSETQ. Hyperthyroidism patients were newly diagnosed, had disease duration under 2 months, and were aged 18 to 65 years. Uncontrolled infection, other autoimmune disease, pregnancy or lactation excluded patients. This clonotype was picked up one time. Amplified TCR beta CDR3 regions derived from RNA transcripts. A set of HTBI primers served as the primers for a first-round RT-PCR of the TCR CDR3. Each CDR3 protein gets one entry after TCRdb re-called the multiplex PCR reads with MiXCR. The sample yields fewer than 650,000 distinct CDR3 sequences, about 15% seen once.

The rearrangement uses TRBV5-1 and TRBJ2-5, with D uncertain. The receptor was isolated from a woman aged 25 to 39 with Graves' hyperthyroidism that later progressed to Graves' ophthalmopathy. Material: blood. CDR3 loop: CASRRPDNGQETQYF. For the CDR3, the DNA is TGCGCCAGCAGACGTCCAGACAACGGGCAAGAGACCCAGTACTTC. Full variable domain (rest looked up from reference TRBV5-1 and TRBJ2-5): KAGVTQTPRYLIKTRGQQVTLSCSPISGHRSVSWYQQTPGQGLQFLFEYFSETQRNKGNFPGRFSGRQFSNSRSEMNVSTLELGDSALYLCASRRPDNGQETQYFGPGTRLLVL.